What follows are 32 T cell receptor beta chains derived from one specimen sequenced in a study of radiation and T cells in renal cell carcinoma. The assay was immunoSEQ multiplex PCR, and TCRdb's table has in-frame clones only and misses some. The sample holds under 5,500 clones, around three fifths seen once. Indicated treatment: 15 Gy SBRT to primary tumor, nephrectomy 4 weeks later. Sequencing used tumor tissue, obtained from a patient whose treatment included radiotherapy and nephrectomy. These receptors all stem from a man aged 60-69 years with renal cell carcinoma.

In its sample, this clone was seen a few times. At one end the junction does not follow the germline gene, possibly because of a read error. This sequence joins TRBV6-5 and TRBJ2-7; 12 nucleotides line up with TRBD1. From germline, CDR1 is MNHEY and CDR2 SVGAGI. The CDR3 runs 15 residues. For the CDR3, the DNA is TGTGCCAGCAGTTACACGGGACAGGGGGCAGGGATGCGACACTTC. Amino acid sequence: CASSYTGQGAGMRHF.

The J gene is TRBJ2-7, the V gene TRBV10-3; 11 nucleotides line up with TRBD1. V shed 6 bases and J 5 bases; nucleotides not matched to a gene: 6. CDR1 and CDR2 (germline): ENHRY, SYGVKD. This CDR3 has 14 amino acids. For the CDR3, the DNA is TGTGCCATCAGAGGGGACAGGGGGGTTGACGAGCAGTACTTC. It yields the protein CAIRGDRGVDEQYF.

The chain joins TRBV5-1 to TRBJ2-7; D not resolved. The CDR3 runs 11 residues. The V gene's germline CDR1 is SGHRS and CDR2 YFSETQ. Between the trimmed V and J ends, which lost 4 bases and 2 bases, there was a span of 4 bases. The CDR3 DNA reads as TGCGCCAGCAGCCAGACCTACGAGCAGTACTTC. Its translation: CASSQTYEQYF.

This clone was found a few times. V and J are TRBV11-2 and TRBJ1-2, with TRBD1 identical over 8 bases. V gave up 5 bases and J gave up 7 bases; unmatched junction bases: 3. CDR1 is SGHAT and CDR2 is FQNNGV in the germline V gene. The CDR3 loop spans 12 amino acids. The CDR3 sequence is CASSRTGSGYTF. CDR3 bases: TGTGCCAGCAGCCGGACAGGGAGTGGCTACACCTTC.

This clone is labeled medium-sized. The chain joins TRBV6-1 to TRBJ2-1; no definite D call. This CDR3 comprises 12 residues. Germline-derived CDR1 and CDR2 are MNHNS and SASEGT. With 4 bases removed from V and 7 bases from J, the gap between germline ends came to 8 bases. The CDR3 region has the DNA TGTGCCAGCAGTGCGGACCCTAATGAGCAGTTCTTC. It specifies CASSADPNEQFF.

The V call is TRBV7-2, the J call TRBJ2-7; possibly TRBD1 or TRBD2 for D (6 bases each). The CDR3 has 14 amino acids. Germline-derived CDR1 and CDR2 are SGHTA and FQGNSA. Trimming took 5 bases from V and 7 from J, leaving 18 bases between them. CDR3 sequence reads: CASSQRGVGGEQYF. CDR3 nucleotides: TGTGCCAGCAGCCAAAGAGGCGTAGGGGGGGAGCAGTACTTC. Complete variable domain (other parts from reference TRBV7-2 and TRBJ2-7): GAGVSQSPSNKVTEKGKDVELRCDPISGHTALYWYRQSLGQGLEFLIYFQGNSAPDKSGLPSDRFSAERTGGSVSTLTIQRTQQEDSAVYLCASSQRGVGGEQYFGPGTRLTVT.

The chain combines TRBV4-1 with TRBJ2-3; 12 bases agree with TRBD2. CDR1 is MGHRA, CDR2 YSYEKL, per germline. After removal of 4 bases from V and 4 bases from J, the junction contained 12 bases not matched to a gene. The CDR3 loop spans 18 amino acids. The CDR3 here is CASSPNAGTSGHADTQYF. Written as DNA, the CDR3 is TGCGCCAGCAGCCCCAACGCCGGGACTAGCGGGCATGCAGATACGCAGTATTTT.

The V gene is TRBV30, the J gene TRBJ2-7; perhaps TRBD2 as D (7 bases). The CDR3 extends over 14 amino acids. V lost 0 bases, J lost 4 bases, and 13 bases lay in between. In germline, CDR1 is GTSNPN, CDR2 SVGIG (reference sequence). The CDR3 sequence is CAWSVRGAFYEQYF. In nucleotides, the CDR3 is TGTGCCTGGAGTGTACGGGGGGCGTTTTACGAGCAGTACTTC.

The chain is built from TRBV2 and TRBJ1-5, with D possibly matching TRBD1 (5 bases). Germline assignment: CDR1 SNHLY and CDR2 FYNNEI. The CDR3 sequence is 13 residues long. Trimming took off 4 bases at V and 6 bases at J, with 10 bases between the two ends. The CDR3 here is CASSVRGSQPQHF. The CDR3 nucleotides read TGTGCCAGCAGTGTTCGGGGGAGTCAGCCCCAGCATTTT.

This clone was detected only a few times. V and J are TRBV30 and TRBJ2-2; the match to TRBD1 covers 7 bases. The length of the CDR3 is 14 residues. Unmatched junction bases numbered 5, after V lost 3 bases and J lost 4 bases. Germline CDR1 and CDR2: GTSNPN and SVGIG (reference sequence). The CDR3 protein is CAWRPGQRTGELFF. The CDR3 DNA reads TGTGCCTGGAGACCGGGACAGCGCACCGGGGAGCTGTTTTTT.

As for this clone: The sample carries other DNA sequences with the same CDR3. V usage is TRBV20-1 and J usage is TRBJ2-5, with no clear D. Trimming stripped 6 bases from V and 2 bases from J, with 4 bases between. The CDR3 sequence is 10 residues long. Germline V lookup: CDR1 DFQATT, CDR2 SNEGSKA (reference sequence). CDR3 in amino acids: CSAGQETQYF. CDR3 in DNA: TGCAGTGCAGGACAAGAGACCCAGTACTTC.

The chain couples TRBV6-5 to TRBJ1-5, with a possible D match to TRBD1 (5 bases). From germline, CDR1 is MNHEY and CDR2 SVGAGI. CDR3 length equals 13 residues. With 5 bases removed from V and 6 bases from J, the gap between germline ends came to 11 bases. This chain's CDR3 is CASSVRGSQPQHF. The DNA of the CDR3 is TGTGCCAGCAGTGTTCGGGGGAGTCAGCCCCAGCATTTT.

The chain employs TRBV10-3 and TRBJ1-2; a possible D gene is TRBD1 (5 bases). V lost 6 bases to trimming and J lost 12 bases, with 23 bases between them. The CDR3 runs to 14 residues. Germline loops: CDR1 ENHRY, CDR2 SYGVKD. The CDR3 loop reads CAISEGMIRPQDTF. The CDR3 DNA reads TGTGCCATCAGCGAGGGCATGATACGACCACAGGACACCTTC.

This clone was seen only a few times. The chain has TRBV2 and TRBJ1-2; perhaps TRBD1 as D (5 bases). V lost 2 bases to trimming and J lost 4 bases, with 5 bases between them. The germline V gene has CDR1 SNHLY and CDR2 FYNNEI. This CDR3 spans 12 amino acids. The chain's CDR3 is CASSETGYGYTF. The CDR3 nucleotides are TGTGCCAGCAGTGAAACAGGCTATGGCTACACCTTC.

The V gene is TRBV7-2, the J gene TRBJ2-5; 7 positions match TRBD1. The CDR3 spans 14 residues. With V trimmed by 10 bases and J by 2 bases, 10 bases remained unmatched. The germline CDR1 and CDR2 sequences are SGHTA and FQGNSA. The CDR3 region is CATRGQFGQETQYF. For the CDR3, the DNA is TGTGCCACCCGGGGACAGTTTGGGCAAGAGACCCAGTACTTC. The full variable domain, its missing parts supplied by reference TRBV7-2 and TRBJ2-5, is GAGVSQSPSNKVTEKGKDVELRCDPISGHTALYWYRQSLGQGLEFLIYFQGNSAPDKSGLPSDRFSAERTGGSVSTLTIQRTQQEDSAVYLCATRGQFGQETQYFGPGTRLLVL.

This clone was detected only a few times. The rearrangement joins TRBV6-5 to TRBJ2-7; D is unresolved. The CDR3 extends over 14 amino acids. Per the germline V gene, CDR1 is MNHEY and CDR2 is SVGAGI. Trimming pared 4 bases from V and 3 bases from J, leaving 13 bases between. For the CDR3, the DNA is TGTGCCAGCAGTTTGGGAAACTGGGGCTACGAGCAGTACTTC. It is translated as CASSLGNWGYEQYF.

This clone was seen a few times. DNA for the CDR3: TGCGCCAGCAGCACCGGACTAGTTCCCTACGAGCAGTACTTC. As protein: CASSTGLVPYEQYF. This chain uses TRBV5-1 with TRBJ2-7, with 7 positions matching TRBD2. Germline CDR1 and CDR2: SGHRS and YFSETQ. The CDR3 is 14 amino acids. V was clipped by 4 bases and J by 2 bases; unmatched bases: 6.

The chain recombines TRBV7-6 with TRBJ2-3; D call uncertain. From germline, CDR1 is SGHVS and CDR2 FNYEAQ. The CDR3 has 13 amino acids. With 1 base removed from V and 4 bases from J, the gap between germline ends came to 6 bases. CDR3 coding DNA: TGTGCCAGCAGCTTAGGGTTCTCAGATACGCAGTATTTT. It is translated as CASSLGFSDTQYF. The full variable domain, with the rest looked up from reference TRBV7-6 and TRBJ2-3, is GAGVSQSPRYKVTKRGQDVALRCDPISGHVSLYWYRQALGQGPEFLTYFNYEAQQDKSGLPNDRFSAERPEGSISTLTIQRTEQRDSAMYRCASSLGFSDTQYFGPGTRLTVL.

The rearrangement joins TRBV6-6 to TRBJ2-7; 9 positions match TRBD1. V shed 5 bases, J shed 3 bases, and the junction held 8 bases outside the gene matches. Germline CDR1 reads MNHNY; CDR2 reads SVGAGI (reference sequence). The length of the CDR3 is 15 residues. Written as DNA, the CDR3 is TGTGCCAGCAGTCCACTCCGGGACAGGGACTACGAGCAGTACTTC. Amino acid sequence: CASSPLRDRDYEQYF.

The rearrangement joins TRBV7-6 to TRBJ1-6; TRBD1 matches 8 bases. Unmatched junction bases numbered 10, after V lost 4 bases and J lost 8 bases. Germline V gene data show CDR1 as SGHVS and CDR2 as FNYEAQ. This CDR3 spans 16 amino acids. The CDR3 DNA follows: TGTGCCAGCAGCTCGTCCGGGACAGGACCTTATTCACCCCTCCACTTT. Translating gives CASSSSGTGPYSPLHF.

By proportion, this clone is medium-sized. The rearrangement joins TRBV2 to TRBJ1-5; no firm D call. Trimming cost V 0 bases and J 4 bases, with 7 bases left between them. Germline V gives CDR1 SNHLY, CDR2 FYNNEI. This CDR3 region has 14 residues. The CDR3 DNA sequence: TGTGCCAGCAGTGAAGCGTCTGATAATCAGCCCCAGCATTTT. This sequence encodes CASSEASDNQPQHF.

The chain carries TRBV5-4 and TRBJ1-5; tentatively, D is TRBD1 (5 bases). The CDR3 sequence is 16 residues long. Looked up from germline, CDR1 is SGHNT and CDR2 is YYREEE (reference sequence). Trimming removed 4 bases from V and 3 bases from J, with 17 bases in between. The CDR3 here is CASSDIPGRINQPQHF. Here the CDR3 DNA reads TGTGCCAGCAGCGACATACCGGGACGGATCAATCAGCCCCAGCATTTT.

This clone was picked up one time. The chain uses TRBV7-2 and TRBJ2-6; D perhaps matches TRBD1 (6 bases). Trimming took off 4 bases at V and 2 bases at J, with 9 bases between the two ends. The CDR3 sequence is 15 residues long. Germline values: CDR1 SGHTA, CDR2 FQGNSA. The CDR3 DNA is TGTGCCAGCAGCTCAGGACAGCCTGGGGCCAACGTCCTGACTTTC. It yields the protein CASSSGQPGANVLTF.

The chain carries TRBV29-1 and TRBJ2-1; the D gene is possibly TRBD2 (5 bases). Between the trimmed V and J ends, which lost 4 bases and 8 bases, there was a span of 12 bases. This CDR3 region has 12 residues. Germline V gene lookup returns CDR1 SQVTM and CDR2 ANQGSEA. The CDR3 protein is CSVGSGGDEQFF. For the CDR3, the DNA is TGCAGCGTTGGATCCGGAGGAGATGAGCAGTTCTTC.

This clone was detected a few times. The chain carries TRBV7-9 and TRBJ1-4; D call uncertain. This CDR3 comprises 12 residues. Germline-derived CDR1 and CDR2 are SEHNR and FQNEAQ (reference sequence). The V end was cut by 7 bases, the J end by 5 bases, with 8 bases between. The CDR3 nucleotides are TGTGCCAGCACGCGGGCAAATGAAAAACTGTTTTTT. Protein: CASTRANEKLFF.

Judged by abundance, this clone is large. The chain carries TRBV4-1 and TRBJ2-2; 15 bases fit TRBD2. CDR3 length: 20 residues. With V trimmed by 4 bases and J by 4 bases, 13 bases remained unmatched. Germline V gene data show CDR1 as MGHRA and CDR2 as YSYEKL. CDR3 region: CASSPRWPGLAGGGTGELFF. DNA of the CDR3: TGCGCCAGCAGCCCACGATGGCCGGGACTAGCGGGAGGTGGCACCGGGGAGCTGTTTTTT.

This chain connects TRBV6-6 to TRBJ1-3; D remains ambiguous. With 7 bases removed from V and 0 bases from J, the gap between germline ends came to 7 bases. CDR1 is MNHNY, CDR2 SVGAGI, per germline (reference sequence). The CDR3 contains 13 residues. This CDR3 reads CASTTPSGNTIYF. CDR3 nucleotide sequence: TGTGCCAGCACGACCCCCTCTGGAAACACCATATATTTT.

The chain joins TRBV10-1 to TRBJ2-7, with no clear D. The germline gives CDR1 WNHNN, CDR2 SYGVQD (reference sequence). The CDR3 has 19 residues. V dropped 0 bases and J dropped 0 bases, with 21 bases sitting between them. CDR3 nucleotides: TGCGCCAGCAGTGAGTCGTCCATATCCGACGGAGCCAACTCCTACGAGCAGTACTTC. Protein product: CASSESSISDGANSYEQYF.

A note on this clone: One base separates it from a far larger clone, so it is likely a read error. The chain carries TRBV5-1 and TRBJ1-4; D remains ambiguous. The germline V gene has CDR1 SGHRS and CDR2 YFSETQ. The V end lost 2 bases, the J end lost 8 bases, and 13 bases lay between the germline ends. This CDR3 has 14 amino acids. This chain's CDR3 is CASSFGEPREKLFF. The CDR3 coding sequence is TGCGCCAGCAGCTTCGGAGAACCACGGGAAAAACTGTTTTTT.

V is TRBV7-3 and J is TRBJ1-4; no firm D call. The V gene's germline CDR1 is SGHTA and CDR2 FQGTGA. This CDR3 has 14 amino acids. Trimming pared 3 bases from V and 8 bases from J, leaving 13 bases between. CDR3 in amino acids: CASSFGEPREKLFF. The CDR3 DNA reads as TGTGCCAGCAGCTTCGGAGAACCACGGGAAAAACTGTTTTTT. Combining the CDR3 with reference TRBV7-3 and TRBJ1-4 gives the whole variable domain GAGVSQTPSNKVTEKGKYVELRCDPISGHTALYWYRQSLGQGPEFLIYFQGTGAADDSGLPNDRFFAVRPEGSVSTLKIQRTERGDSAVYLCASSFGEPREKLFFGSGTQLSVL.

J is TRBJ1-5 and V is TRBV11-2; D is unresolved. V dropped 3 bases and J dropped 7 bases, with 10 bases sitting between them. This CDR3 comprises 13 residues. Germline CDR1 and CDR2: SGHAT and FQNNGV. The CDR3 region is CASSLGVIQPQHF. In DNA, the CDR3 is TGTGCCAGCAGCTTGGGTGTCATCCAGCCCCAGCATTTT.

The chain is built from TRBV5-4 and TRBJ2-7; 9 bases match TRBD2. J lost 6 bases, V lost 4 bases, and 8 bases had no gene match. The germline V gene has CDR1 SGHNT and CDR2 YYREEE (reference sequence). CDR3 size: 14 residues. The CDR3 nucleotides read TGTGCCAGCAGCCTCGGGACTAGCAGGATCGAGCAGTACTTC. The encoded protein is CASSLGTSRIEQYF.